The rows below give T cell receptor beta chains drawn from one sample of a study of blood T cell repertoires in COVID-19. Clones were read by immunoSEQ multiplex PCR, and TCRdb kept only the in-frame ones, dropping some. The sample lists 50,000 to 70,000 clones, around 87% occurring once. The sample taken for sequencing was peripheral blood. The receptors originated from a man between 60 and 75 years old with active or convalescent COVID-19. Each CDR3 is given with its conserved first and last residue. The D gene is left open where the match is weak. Clone size appears in some rows only: once, few, many, or a class for an expanded clone.

v_call	j_call	clone_size	d_call	cdr3_aa	cdr3_nt
TRBV5-4	TRBJ2-3	NA	NA	CASSLGQGGRDTQYF	TGTGCCAGCAGCTTGGGTCAGGGAGGAAGAGATACGCAGTATTTT
TRBV7-8	TRBJ2-5	NA	TRBD1	CASSLGGQGKGEAQYF	TGTGCCAGCAGCCTGGGGGGACAGGGAAAGGGGGAGGCCCAGTACTTC
TRBV12-3/TRBV12-4	TRBJ2-7	NA	NA	CASSRQIGYEQYF	TGTGCCAGCAGCCGACAGATAGGATACGAGCAGTACTTC
TRBV7-6	TRBJ1-6	NA	TRBD1	CASSQRDSNSPLHF	TGTGCCAGCAGCCAACGGGACAGTAATTCACCCCTCCACTTT
TRBV5-1	TRBJ1-1	NA	TRBD1	CASSRDRESPRMMNTEAFF	TGCGCCAGCAGCCGGGACAGGGAATCCCCTCGTATGATGAACACTGAAGCTTTCTTT
TRBV12-5	TRBJ2-1	NA	TRBD2	CASMVLREGRSNEQFF	TGTGCTAGTATGGTTTTGCGGGAGGGCCGGTCGAATGAGCAGTTCTTC
TRBV15	TRBJ2-1	NA	TRBD2	CATSRLAGGSNEQFF	TGTGCCACCAGCAGACTAGCGGGTGGAAGCAATGAGCAGTTCTTC
TRBV5-1	TRBJ1-4	once	NA	CASSLEGGNEKLFF	TGCGCCAGCAGCTTGGAGGGGGGGAATGAAAAACTGTTTTTT
TRBV18	TRBJ2-3	NA	TRBD2	CASSSGLAGTDTQYF	TGTGCCAGCTCATCGGGACTAGCGGGAACAGATACGCAGTATTTT
TRBV5-3	TRBJ1-6	NA	TRBD1	CARSLDRGEGKGSPLHF	TGTGCCAGAAGCCTGGACAGGGGGGAAGGAAAAGGTTCACCCCTCCACTTT
TRBV9	TRBJ2-1	NA	NA	CASSVASGSHNEQFF	TGTGCCAGCAGCGTAGCCTCAGGCTCACACAATGAGCAGTTCTTC
TRBV19	TRBJ1-1	NA	NA	CASSMPGYGTEAFF	TGTGCCAGTAGTATGCCGGGGTATGGAACTGAAGCTTTCTTT
TRBV6-5	TRBJ1-2	NA	NA	CASSYTATRGGHGYTF	TGTGCCAGCAGTTACACAGCCACTAGGGGGGGGCATGGCTACACCTTC
TRBV28	TRBJ1-5	NA	NA	CASRSPGTGNQPQHF	TGTGCCAGCAGGTCCCCAGGGACTGGCAATCAGCCCCAGCATTTT
TRBV19	TRBJ2-7	NA	TRBD2	CATKRLAGAYEQYF	TGTGCCACCAAAAGACTAGCGGGAGCGTACGAGCAGTACTTC
TRBV5-6	TRBJ2-1	NA	TRBD2	CASSLTGTKKAGNEQFF	TGTGCCAGCAGCTTAACCGGGACTAAGAAGGCGGGCAATGAGCAGTTCTTC
TRBV3-1/TRBV3-2	TRBJ2-1	NA	TRBD2	CASSLGTSGGIEQFF	TGTGCCAGCAGCCTCGGGACTAGCGGGGGGATTGAGCAGTTCTTC
TRBV6-5	TRBJ2-3	NA	NA	CASRRGSTDTQYF	TGTGCCAGCAGAAGAGGGAGCACAGATACGCAGTATTTT
TRBV27	TRBJ2-7	NA	TRBD1	CASSAWDRGSGEQYF	TGTGCCAGCAGTGCCTGGGACAGGGGTTCGGGGGAGCAGTACTTC
TRBV7-9	TRBJ1-6	NA	NA	CASSPGGGADSPLHF	TGTGCCAGCAGCCCAGGAGGGGGGGCTGATTCACCCCTCCACTTT
TRBV18	TRBJ1-5	NA	TRBD1	CASSPRGQAGQPQHF	TGTGCCAGCTCACCAAGGGGACAGGCTGGACAGCCCCAGCATTTT
TRBV30	TRBJ1-6	NA	NA	CAWSVAVWSPLHF	TGTGCCTGGAGTGTGGCAGTTTGGTCACCCCTCCACTTT
TRBV3-1/TRBV3-2	TRBJ1-2	NA	TRBD1	CASSQTGTGGHGYTF	TGTGCCAGCAGCCAGACCGGGACAGGGGGCCATGGCTACACCTTC
TRBV6-5	TRBJ2-1	NA	TRBD1	CASSLPGQGAYPQFF	TGTGCCAGCAGTCTACCGGGACAGGGCGCGTACCCGCAGTTCTTC
TRBV4-1	TRBJ2-7	NA	TRBD2	CASSQGVAGTSGSSYEQYF	TGCGCCAGCAGCCAAGGGGTAGCTGGAACTAGCGGGAGTAGTTACGAGCAGTACTTC
TRBV6-5	TRBJ2-7	NA	TRBD2	CASSRTSVPKGQYF	TGTGCCAGCAGCAGGACTAGCGTCCCTAAGGGGCAGTACTTC
TRBV24-1	TRBJ1-4	NA	TRBD1	CATSETGTGDNEKLFF	TGTGCCACCAGTGAAACGGGGACAGGGGATAATGAAAAACTGTTTTTT
TRBV7-6	TRBJ2-1	NA	NA	CASSLAGSQAGEQFF	TGTGCCAGCAGCTTAGCTGGTAGCCAGGCGGGTGAGCAGTTCTTC
TRBV28	TRBJ2-7	NA	TRBD2	CASSFLTSGILF	TGTGCCAGCAGTTTCTTGACTAGCGGGATACTATTC
TRBV6-1	TRBJ1-3	NA	NA	CASSERSGGNTIYF	TGTGCCAGCAGTGAGAGGTCTGGTGGAAACACCATATATTTT
TRBV6-6	TRBJ1-2	NA	NA	CASSLVQAGIYGYTF	TGTGCCAGCAGCCTAGTTCAAGCAGGGATCTATGGCTACACCTTC
TRBV7-6	TRBJ1-1	NA	NA	CASSQGAGTEAFF	TGTGCCAGCAGCCAGGGCGCTGGCACTGAAGCTTTCTTT